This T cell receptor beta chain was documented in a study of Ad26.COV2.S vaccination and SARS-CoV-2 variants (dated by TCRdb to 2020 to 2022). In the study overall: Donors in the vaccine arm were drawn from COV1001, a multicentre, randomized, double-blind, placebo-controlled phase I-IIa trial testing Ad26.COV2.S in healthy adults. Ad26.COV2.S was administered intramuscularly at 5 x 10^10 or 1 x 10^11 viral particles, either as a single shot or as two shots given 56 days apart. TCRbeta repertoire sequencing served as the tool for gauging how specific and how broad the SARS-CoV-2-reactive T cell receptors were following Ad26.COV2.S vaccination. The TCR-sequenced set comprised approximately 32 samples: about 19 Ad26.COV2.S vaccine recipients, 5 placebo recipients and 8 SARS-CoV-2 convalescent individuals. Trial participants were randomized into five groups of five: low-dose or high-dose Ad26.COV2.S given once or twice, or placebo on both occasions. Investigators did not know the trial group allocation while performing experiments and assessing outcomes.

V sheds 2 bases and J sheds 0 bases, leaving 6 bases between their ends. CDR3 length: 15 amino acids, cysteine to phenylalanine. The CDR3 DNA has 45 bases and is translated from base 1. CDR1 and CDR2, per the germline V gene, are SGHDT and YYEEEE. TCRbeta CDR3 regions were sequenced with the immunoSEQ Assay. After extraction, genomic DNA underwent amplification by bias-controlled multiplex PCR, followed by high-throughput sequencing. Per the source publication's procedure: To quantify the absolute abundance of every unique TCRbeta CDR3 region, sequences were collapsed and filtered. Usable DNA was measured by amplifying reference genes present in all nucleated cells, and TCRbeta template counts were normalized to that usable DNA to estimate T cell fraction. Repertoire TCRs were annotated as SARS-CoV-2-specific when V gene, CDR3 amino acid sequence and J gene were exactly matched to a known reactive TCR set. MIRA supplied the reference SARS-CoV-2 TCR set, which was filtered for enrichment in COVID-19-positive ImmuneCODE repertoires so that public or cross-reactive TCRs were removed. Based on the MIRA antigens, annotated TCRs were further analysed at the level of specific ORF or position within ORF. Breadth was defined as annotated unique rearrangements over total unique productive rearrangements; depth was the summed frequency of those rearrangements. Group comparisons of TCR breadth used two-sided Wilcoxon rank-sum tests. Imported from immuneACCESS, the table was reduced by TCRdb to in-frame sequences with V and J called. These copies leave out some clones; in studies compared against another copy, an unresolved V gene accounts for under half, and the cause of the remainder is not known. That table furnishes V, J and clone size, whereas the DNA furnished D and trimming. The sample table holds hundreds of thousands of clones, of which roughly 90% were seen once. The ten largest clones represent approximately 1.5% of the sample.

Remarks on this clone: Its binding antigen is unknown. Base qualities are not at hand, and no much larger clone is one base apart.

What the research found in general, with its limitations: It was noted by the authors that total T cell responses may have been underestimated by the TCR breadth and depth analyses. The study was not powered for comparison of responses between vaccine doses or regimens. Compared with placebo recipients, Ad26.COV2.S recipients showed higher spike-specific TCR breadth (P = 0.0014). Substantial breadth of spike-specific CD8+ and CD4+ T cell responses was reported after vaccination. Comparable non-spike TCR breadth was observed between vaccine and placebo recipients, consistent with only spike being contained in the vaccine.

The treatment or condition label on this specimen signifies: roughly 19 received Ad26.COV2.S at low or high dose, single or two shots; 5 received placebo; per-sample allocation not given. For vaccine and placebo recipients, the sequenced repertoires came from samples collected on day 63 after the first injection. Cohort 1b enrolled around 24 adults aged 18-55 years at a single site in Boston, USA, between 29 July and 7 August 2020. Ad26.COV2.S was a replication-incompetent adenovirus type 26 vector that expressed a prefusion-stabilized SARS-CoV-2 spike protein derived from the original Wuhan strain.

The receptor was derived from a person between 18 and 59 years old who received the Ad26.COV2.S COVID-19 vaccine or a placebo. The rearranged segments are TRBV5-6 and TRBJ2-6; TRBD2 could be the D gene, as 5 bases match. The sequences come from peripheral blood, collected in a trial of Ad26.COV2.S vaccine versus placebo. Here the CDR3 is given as CASSFDYSGANVLTF. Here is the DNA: TGTGCCAGCAGCTTCGACTACTCTGGGGCCAACGTCCTGACTTTC.